This T cell receptor beta chain was documented in a study of T-cell reconstitution after alpha-beta-depleted transplantation in children. Broader study findings: T-cell counts and diversity at one year following transplant were attributed mainly to newly produced T cells. Expanded graft clones numbering several hundred reportedly gave rise to alpha-beta T cells about two months after transplant. The high TCRbeta diversity at day 60 in some patients came from surviving recipient T cells and thymic progenitors.

CDR3 length: 17 amino acids. The germline V gene has CDR1 MGHRA and CDR2 YSYEKL. V lost 3 bases, J lost 2 bases, and 17 bases lay in between. In regard to this clonotype: Antigen specificity is unknown.

It was with unique molecular identifiers that the TCRbeta library was prepared. TCRdb recomputed calls from the PCR reads with MiXCR, one row per CDR3 protein. The sample lists a few hundred thousand distinct CDR3 sequences, approximately 23% occurring once. Sample: PBMCs, mostly from graft donor cells, taken 180 days after TCRalphabeta/CD19-depleted stem cell transplant. This chain uses TRBV4-1 with TRBJ1-5; tentatively, D is TRBD1 (5 bases). The receptor's source is a male patient younger than 18 who had a stem cell transplant for acute lymphoblastic leukemia, so the T cells may come from the graft donor. The CDR3 DNA reads TGCGCCAGCAGCCAGGCCCCCCGGGGGGGTGGCAATCAGCCCCAGCATTTT. Protein product: CASSQAPRGGGNQPQHF.